These T cell receptor beta chains were read from a single sample in a study of CD8+CD57+ T cells in acquired aplastic anemia. TCRdb processed the reads anew with MiXCR; each CDR3 protein has one entry. This repertoire shows approximately 220,000 distinct CDR3 sequences, roughly 50% found once; its top ten account for less than 20%. The sample was sorted CD4+, CD8+, or CD8+CD57+ T cells (not recorded which) from PBMCs. These receptors all stem from a human donor with aplastic anemia. Both conserved end residues are trimmed from each CDR3. Each record gives: V gene, J gene, CDR3 protein.

>TRBV20-1|TRBJ2-3
SAPGLPSTDTQY
>TRBV20-1|TRBJ1-3
SARDSRNTIY
>TRBV5-6|TRBJ1-5
ASSLSGVYVNQPQH
>TRBV29-1|TRBJ2-7
GVEPAYEQY
>TRBV7-3|TRBJ2-2
ASSYQGGGNTGELF
>TRBV10-3|TRBJ2-7
AISPGTGSNEQY
>TRBV4-1|TRBJ1-5
ASSAFGGGNSNQPQH
>TRBV6-6|TRBJ2-5
ASNLVGLQETQY
>TRBV6-5|TRBJ2-7
ASSFPGTGVWEQY
>TRBV14|TRBJ2-1
ASSQDALGRVYEQF
>TRBV10-2|TRBJ2-7
ASSGGAGAD
>TRBV15|TRBJ2-2
ATSLGPDRANTGELF
>TRBV5-1|TRBJ2-2
ASSLAGRVGTGELF
>TRBV10-1|TRBJ2-5
ASSQAGTSPAMGPDKQETQY
>TRBV7-6|TRBJ1-2
ASSPQGAGTDNYGYT
>TRBV19|TRBJ1-2
ASSRQGTYGYT
>TRBV7-9|TRBJ2-3
ASSSTGTSGGLDTQY
>TRBV6-4|TRBJ1-1
ASSQVFPEAF
>TRBV19|TRBJ2-2
ASSISGTGELF
>TRBV19|TRBJ1-1
ASSLTESTEAF
>TRBV20-1|TRBJ1-5
SAPPGPGDQPQH
>TRBV27|TRBJ1-5
ASSFQGVSNQPQH
>TRBV5-1|TRBJ2-5
ASSSGGGETQY
>TRBV5-4|TRBJ2-5
ASSLGPGARPRGKTQY